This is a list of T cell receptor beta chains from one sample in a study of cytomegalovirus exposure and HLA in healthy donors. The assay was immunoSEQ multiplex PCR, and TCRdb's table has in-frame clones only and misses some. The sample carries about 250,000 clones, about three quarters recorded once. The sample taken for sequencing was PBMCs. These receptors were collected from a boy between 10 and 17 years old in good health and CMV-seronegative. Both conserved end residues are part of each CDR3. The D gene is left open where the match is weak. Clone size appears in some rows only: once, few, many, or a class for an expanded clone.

CDR3 protein: CASSLGGRRYSNYGYTF
CDR3 DNA: TGTGCCAGCAGCTTAGGAGGGCGTCGATATTCTAACTATGGCTACACCTTC
V gene: TRBV11-3
J gene: TRBJ1-2
clone size: NA
D gene: NA

CDR3 protein: CAWSPVSVADTQYF
CDR3 DNA: TGTGCCTGGAGCCCGGTCTCGGTCGCAGATACGCAGTATTTT
V gene: TRBV30
J gene: TRBJ2-3
clone size: NA
D gene: NA

CDR3 protein: CASLLGQGANNEQFF
CDR3 DNA: TGTGCCAGCCTCCTGGGGCAGGGGGCCAACAATGAGCAGTTCTTC
V gene: TRBV2
J gene: TRBJ2-1
clone size: NA
D gene: TRBD1

CDR3 protein: CASSQPGLETQYF
CDR3 DNA: TGCGCCAGCAGCCAACCGGGACTAGAGACCCAGTACTTC
V gene: TRBV4-1
J gene: TRBJ2-5
clone size: few
D gene: NA

CDR3 protein: CASSLDIRGELFF
CDR3 DNA: TGTGCCAGCAGCTTAGATATCCGTGGGGAGCTGTTTTTT
V gene: TRBV11-3
J gene: TRBJ2-2
clone size: NA
D gene: NA

CDR3 protein: CASSQGSTAIPNYGYTF
CDR3 DNA: TGCGCCAGCAGCCAAGGGTCGACAGCTATACCTAACTATGGCTACACCTTC
V gene: TRBV4-1
J gene: TRBJ1-2
clone size: NA
D gene: NA

CDR3 protein: CASSQGSQGGTEAFF
CDR3 DNA: TGTGCCAGCAGCCAGGGATCACAGGGAGGGACTGAAGCTTTCTTT
V gene: TRBV4-2
J gene: TRBJ1-1
clone size: NA
D gene: NA

CDR3 protein: CATHAASGHYEQYF
CDR3 DNA: TGTGCCACCCACGCGGCTAGCGGGCACTACGAGCAGTACTTC
V gene: TRBV28
J gene: TRBJ2-7
clone size: once
D gene: TRBD2

CDR3 protein: CAWSAGGEGYNEQFF
CDR3 DNA: TGTGCCTGGAGTGCGGGCGGGGAGGGCTACAATGAGCAGTTCTTC
V gene: TRBV30
J gene: TRBJ2-1
clone size: NA
D gene: TRBD2

CDR3 protein: CASSPTGASEKLFF
CDR3 DNA: TGTGCCAGCAGTCCGACAGGGGCGAGTGAAAAACTGTTTTTT
V gene: TRBV6-6
J gene: TRBJ1-4
clone size: NA
D gene: TRBD1

CDR3 protein: CASSEANRSSGEKLFF
CDR3 DNA: TGTGCCAGCAGTGAAGCGAACAGGTCGAGTGGGGAAAAACTGTTTTTT
V gene: TRBV6-1
J gene: TRBJ1-4
clone size: NA
D gene: NA

CDR3 protein: CASSEMGQGGTYNEQFF
CDR3 DNA: TGTGCCAGCAGTGAAATGGGACAGGGCGGAACATACAATGAGCAGTTCTTC
V gene: TRBV25-1
J gene: TRBJ2-1
clone size: few
D gene: TRBD1

CDR3 protein: CASSYASGGYGYTF
CDR3 DNA: TGTGCCAGCAGTTACGCGAGCGGGGGCTATGGCTACACCTTC
V gene: TRBV27
J gene: TRBJ1-2
clone size: NA
D gene: NA

CDR3 protein: CASAPVGRANTGELFF
CDR3 DNA: TGTGCCAGCGCCCCTGTGGGGAGGGCCAACACCGGGGAGCTGTTTTTT
V gene: TRBV25-1
J gene: TRBJ2-2
clone size: NA
D gene: TRBD2

CDR3 protein: CASSLRVGQGQSPTEAFF
CDR3 DNA: TGCGCCAGCAGCTTGCGAGTGGGACAGGGACAGTCCCCCACTGAAGCTTTCTTT
V gene: TRBV5-1
J gene: TRBJ1-1
clone size: NA
D gene: TRBD1

CDR3 protein: CASSLDYRGNEQYF
CDR3 DNA: TGTGCCAGCAGCTTAGATTACAGGGGTAACGAGCAGTACTTC
V gene: TRBV11-3
J gene: TRBJ2-7
clone size: NA
D gene: TRBD1

CDR3 protein: CASSPPLFEDRRNEQFF
CDR3 DNA: TGTGCCAGCTCACCACCGTTGTTCGAGGACAGGCGCAATGAGCAGTTCTTC
V gene: TRBV18
J gene: TRBJ2-1
clone size: NA
D gene: TRBD1

CDR3 protein: CASSEYRVGGNYGYTF
CDR3 DNA: TGTGCCAGCAGTGAATACAGGGTCGGCGGCAACTATGGCTACACCTTC
V gene: TRBV25-1
J gene: TRBJ1-2
clone size: NA
D gene: NA

CDR3 protein: CASSGTGTGGFTGELFF
CDR3 DNA: TGTGCCAGCAGCGGGACCGGGACAGGGGGATTCACCGGGGAGCTGTTTTTT
V gene: TRBV7-9
J gene: TRBJ2-2
clone size: few
D gene: TRBD1

CDR3 protein: CASSNSPTGFDGYTF
CDR3 DNA: TGTGCCAGCAGCAATTCGCCGACAGGTTTCGATGGCTACACCTTC
V gene: TRBV7-9
J gene: TRBJ1-2
clone size: NA
D gene: NA

CDR3 protein: CASSLARGPSGRTDTQYF
CDR3 DNA: TGCGCCAGCAGCTTGGCCCGCGGCCCTAGCGGACGCACAGATACGCAGTATTTT
V gene: TRBV5-1
J gene: TRBJ2-3
clone size: NA
D gene: TRBD2

CDR3 protein: CAWGQGEGQPQHF
CDR3 DNA: TGTGCCTGGGGACAGGGGGAGGGTCAGCCCCAGCATTTT
V gene: TRBV30
J gene: TRBJ1-5
clone size: NA
D gene: TRBD1

CDR3 protein: CASSLTGLNSPLHF
CDR3 DNA: TGTGCCAGCAGTTTGACAGGCCTTAATTCACCCCTCCACTTT
V gene: TRBV6-5
J gene: TRBJ1-6
clone size: NA
D gene: NA

CDR3 protein: CASSYLVRGLSPEQYF
CDR3 DNA: TGTGCCAGCAGCTACTTGGTAAGGGGGCTCTCTCCAGAGCAGTACTTC
V gene: TRBV7-8
J gene: TRBJ2-7
clone size: NA
D gene: TRBD1

CDR3 protein: CSARSSGYNEQFF
CDR3 DNA: TGCAGCGCCCGGTCTAGCGGCTACAATGAGCAGTTCTTC
V gene: TRBV29-1
J gene: TRBJ2-1
clone size: NA
D gene: TRBD2

CDR3 protein: CASGRYEQYF
CDR3 DNA: TGTGCCAGCGGGCGCTACGAGCAGTACTTC
V gene: TRBV27
J gene: TRBJ2-7
clone size: NA
D gene: NA

CDR3 protein: CASNPDRGRQPQHF
CDR3 DNA: TGTGCCAGCAATCCGGACAGGGGGCGACAGCCCCAGCATTTT
V gene: TRBV6-1
J gene: TRBJ1-5
clone size: NA
D gene: TRBD1

CDR3 protein: CASSVRDTPAVDTF
CDR3 DNA: TGTGCCAGCAGCGTACGAGACACGCCGGCTGTGGACACCTTC
V gene: TRBV9
J gene: TRBJ1-2
clone size: NA
D gene: NA